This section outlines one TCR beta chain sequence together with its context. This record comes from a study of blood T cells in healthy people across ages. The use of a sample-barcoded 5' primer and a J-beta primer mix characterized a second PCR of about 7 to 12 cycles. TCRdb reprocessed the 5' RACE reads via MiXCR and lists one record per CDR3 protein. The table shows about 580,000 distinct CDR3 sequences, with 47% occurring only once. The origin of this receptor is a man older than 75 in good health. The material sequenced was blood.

The CDR3: CSVEGHTRDYGYTF. The CDR3 DNA reads as TGCAGCGTTGAGGGACATACCCGGGACTATGGCTACACCTTC. The V gene is TRBV29-1, the J gene TRBJ1-2; possible D gene TRBD1, 6 bases. The germline gives CDR1 SQVTM, CDR2 ANQGSEA. Trimming removed 3 bases from V and 3 bases from J, with 14 bases in between. This CDR3 contains 14 residues.